A selection of T cell receptor beta chains follows, all from one sample in a study of CD8 T cells in Susac syndrome. TCRdb analysed the immunoSEQ multiplex PCR reads with MiXCR anew, one entry per CDR3 protein. The data show a few hundred thousand distinct CDR3 sequences, more than 80% seen once. Sequencing was carried out using CD8+ T cells from PBMCs. The receptors were sampled from a human donor with multiple sclerosis. The CDR3 runs from the conserved cysteine through the conserved F or W. Each record gives: CDR3 protein, V gene, D gene, J gene. D genes are given only for firm matches.

CDR3aa: CASSSRGPGELFF
v_gene: TRBV28
d_gene: -
j_gene: TRBJ2-2

CDR3aa: CASSLKAGYNEQFF
v_gene: TRBV6-5
d_gene: -
j_gene: TRBJ2-1

CDR3aa: CASTPWGEGNNSPLHF
v_gene: TRBV12-3/TRBV12-4
d_gene: -
j_gene: TRBJ1-6

CDR3aa: CASSLVAGTSRYEQYF
v_gene: TRBV3-1
d_gene: TRBD2
j_gene: TRBJ2-7

CDR3aa: CASSPDGLDSNQPQHF
v_gene: TRBV12-3/TRBV12-4
d_gene: -
j_gene: TRBJ1-5

CDR3aa: CASSWTSGATYEQYF
v_gene: TRBV27
d_gene: TRBD2
j_gene: TRBJ2-7

CDR3aa: CASSQVVGGTFSSYEQYF
v_gene: TRBV4-1
d_gene: -
j_gene: TRBJ2-7

CDR3aa: CASSPGQLRRANEKLFF
v_gene: TRBV3-1
d_gene: -
j_gene: TRBJ1-4

CDR3aa: CAWTGQGLAEAFF
v_gene: TRBV30
d_gene: TRBD1
j_gene: TRBJ1-1

CDR3aa: CASSSGTGALRKSYEQYF
v_gene: TRBV6-1
d_gene: TRBD1
j_gene: TRBJ2-7

CDR3aa: CASSLWGIGYQETQYF
v_gene: TRBV12-3/TRBV12-4
d_gene: -
j_gene: TRBJ2-5

CDR3aa: CASSEGLVYDEQYF
v_gene: TRBV10-2
d_gene: -
j_gene: TRBJ2-7

CDR3aa: CASSPVPRELFF
v_gene: TRBV11-2
d_gene: -
j_gene: TRBJ2-2

CDR3aa: CASSVDIMVSEQYF
v_gene: TRBV9
d_gene: -
j_gene: TRBJ2-7

CDR3aa: CASTGTWDEQFF
v_gene: TRBV19
d_gene: -
j_gene: TRBJ2-1

CDR3aa: CASRTGTGPGPQHF
v_gene: TRBV27
d_gene: TRBD1
j_gene: TRBJ1-5

CDR3aa: CASISGNRHGYTF
v_gene: TRBV2
d_gene: -
j_gene: TRBJ1-2

CDR3aa: CAWSESGGAYNEQFF
v_gene: TRBV30
d_gene: TRBD2
j_gene: TRBJ2-1

CDR3aa: CASSLGAAEAFF
v_gene: TRBV5-1
d_gene: -
j_gene: TRBJ1-1

CDR3aa: CASSETGGNGYTF
v_gene: TRBV27
d_gene: TRBD1
j_gene: TRBJ1-2

CDR3aa: CASSDTTSTDTQYF
v_gene: TRBV2
d_gene: -
j_gene: TRBJ2-3

CDR3aa: CASSEFLGDDQPQHF
v_gene: TRBV25-1
d_gene: -
j_gene: TRBJ1-5

CDR3aa: CASSIDSGTAYGYTF
v_gene: TRBV19
d_gene: -
j_gene: TRBJ1-2

CDR3aa: CASSHPGRPERGLRPAAEDTQYF
v_gene: TRBV28
d_gene: -
j_gene: TRBJ2-3

CDR3aa: CASSGPREDSGLAKNIQYF
v_gene: TRBV6-1
d_gene: -
j_gene: TRBJ2-4

CDR3aa: CASSQDLGTTGNTIYF
v_gene: TRBV3-1
d_gene: -
j_gene: TRBJ1-3

CDR3aa: CASSTNKPGPRNTEAFF
v_gene: TRBV7-9
d_gene: -
j_gene: TRBJ1-1

CDR3aa: CASRLQGDYTDTQYF
v_gene: TRBV12-3/TRBV12-4
d_gene: -
j_gene: TRBJ2-3

CDR3aa: CATSSGLVVPYEQYF
v_gene: TRBV15
d_gene: TRBD2
j_gene: TRBJ2-7

CDR3aa: CASSDLGTYEQYF
v_gene: TRBV25-1
d_gene: -
j_gene: TRBJ2-7

CDR3aa: CASTNPDRYSYEQYF
v_gene: TRBV2
d_gene: -
j_gene: TRBJ2-7

CDR3aa: CASRGTMEYF
v_gene: TRBV2
d_gene: -
j_gene: TRBJ2-7

CDR3aa: CASGQREAFF
v_gene: TRBV11-2
d_gene: -
j_gene: TRBJ1-1

CDR3aa: CASSFHPGTGSYEQYF
v_gene: TRBV6-5
d_gene: TRBD1
j_gene: TRBJ2-7

CDR3aa: CASSPRRQGTYEQYF
v_gene: TRBV13
d_gene: TRBD1
j_gene: TRBJ2-7

CDR3aa: CSGRDPANSLQETQYF
v_gene: TRBV29-1
d_gene: -
j_gene: TRBJ2-5

CDR3aa: CASSQEGQAYEQYF
v_gene: TRBV3-1
d_gene: TRBD1
j_gene: TRBJ2-7

CDR3aa: CAWGQGAGYEQYF
v_gene: TRBV30
d_gene: TRBD1
j_gene: TRBJ2-7

CDR3aa: CASRPTLLAGQETQYF
v_gene: TRBV28
d_gene: -
j_gene: TRBJ2-5

CDR3aa: CASSPRSAGVAYNEQFF
v_gene: TRBV4-1
d_gene: TRBD2
j_gene: TRBJ2-1

CDR3aa: CASSHTDGSTYEQYF
v_gene: TRBV4-1
d_gene: -
j_gene: TRBJ2-7

CDR3aa: CASSRGGEEGNTIYF
v_gene: TRBV7-2
d_gene: -
j_gene: TRBJ1-3

CDR3aa: CAWTTGPNTEAFF
v_gene: TRBV30
d_gene: TRBD1
j_gene: TRBJ1-1

CDR3aa: CASSEYGEGHHSGNTIYF
v_gene: TRBV25-1
d_gene: -
j_gene: TRBJ1-3

CDR3aa: CASSPRDREDNEQFF
v_gene: TRBV7-9
d_gene: -
j_gene: TRBJ2-1

CDR3aa: CASSLIEEQFF
v_gene: TRBV28
d_gene: -
j_gene: TRBJ2-1

CDR3aa: CASSSGGLNEKLFF
v_gene: TRBV7-9
d_gene: -
j_gene: TRBJ1-4

CDR3aa: CASSLADGMEDYGYTF
v_gene: TRBV28
d_gene: -
j_gene: TRBJ1-2

CDR3aa: CASKESYQETQYF
v_gene: TRBV28
d_gene: -
j_gene: TRBJ2-5

CDR3aa: CASSRGPGRGLGEQYF
v_gene: TRBV3-1
d_gene: -
j_gene: TRBJ2-7

CDR3aa: CASTSSQGLAYNEQFF
v_gene: TRBV19
d_gene: -
j_gene: TRBJ2-1

CDR3aa: CASSADKLAGEYNEQFF
v_gene: TRBV2
d_gene: TRBD2
j_gene: TRBJ2-1